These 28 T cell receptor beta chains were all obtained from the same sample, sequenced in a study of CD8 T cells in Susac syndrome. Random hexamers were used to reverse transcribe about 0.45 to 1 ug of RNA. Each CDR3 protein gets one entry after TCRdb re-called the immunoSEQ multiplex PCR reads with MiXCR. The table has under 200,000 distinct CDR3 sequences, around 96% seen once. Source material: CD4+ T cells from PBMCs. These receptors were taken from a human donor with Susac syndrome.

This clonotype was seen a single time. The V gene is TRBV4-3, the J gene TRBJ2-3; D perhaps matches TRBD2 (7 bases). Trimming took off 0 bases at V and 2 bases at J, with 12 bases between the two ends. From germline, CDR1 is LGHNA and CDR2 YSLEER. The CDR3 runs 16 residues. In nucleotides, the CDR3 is TGCGCCAGCAGCCAAGAGGCGGGGGCCGCCACAGATACGCAGTATTTT. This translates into CASSQEAGAATDTQYF.

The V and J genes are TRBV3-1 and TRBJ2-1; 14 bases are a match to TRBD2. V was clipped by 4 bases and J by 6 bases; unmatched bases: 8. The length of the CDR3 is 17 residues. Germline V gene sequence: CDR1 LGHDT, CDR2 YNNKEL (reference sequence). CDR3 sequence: CASSPTGLAGGGNEQFF. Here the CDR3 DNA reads TGTGCCAGCAGCCCCACCGGACTAGCGGGAGGCGGCAATGAGCAGTTCTTC.

CDR3 in amino acids: CASSPGTSGAETQYF. In nucleotides, the CDR3 is TGCGCCAGCAGCCCCGGGACTAGCGGGGCAGAGACCCAGTACTTC. The chain links TRBV5-1 to TRBJ2-5, with TRBD2 identical over 13 bases. The length of the CDR3 is 15 residues. The V segment lost 4 bases and the J segment 4 bases; nucleotides outside the gene matches: 4. CDR1 is SGHRS, CDR2 YFSETQ, per germline.

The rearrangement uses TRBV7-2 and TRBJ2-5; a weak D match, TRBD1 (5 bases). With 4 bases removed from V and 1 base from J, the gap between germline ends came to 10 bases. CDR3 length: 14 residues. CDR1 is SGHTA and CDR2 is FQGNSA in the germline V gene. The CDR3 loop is CASSYTDSQETQYF. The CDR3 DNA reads TGTGCCAGCAGCTACACCGACAGCCAAGAGACCCAGTACTTC.

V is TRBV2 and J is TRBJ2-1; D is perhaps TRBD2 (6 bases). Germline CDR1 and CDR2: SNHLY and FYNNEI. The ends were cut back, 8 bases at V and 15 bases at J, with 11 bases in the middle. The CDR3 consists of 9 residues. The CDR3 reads CASGGNLFF. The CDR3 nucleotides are TGTGCCAGCGGCGGGAACCTGTTCTTC.

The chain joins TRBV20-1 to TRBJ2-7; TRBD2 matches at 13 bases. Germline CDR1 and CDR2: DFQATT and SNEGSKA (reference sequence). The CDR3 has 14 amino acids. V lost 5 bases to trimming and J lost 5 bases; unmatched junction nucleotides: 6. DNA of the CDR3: TGCAGTGCTCTTGGGACTAGCGGGGCAGACGAGCAGTACTTC. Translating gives CSALGTSGADEQYF.

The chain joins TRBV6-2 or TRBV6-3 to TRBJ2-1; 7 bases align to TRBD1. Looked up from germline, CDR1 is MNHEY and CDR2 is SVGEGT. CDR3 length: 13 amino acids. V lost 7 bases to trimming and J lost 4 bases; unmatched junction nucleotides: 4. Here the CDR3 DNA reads TGTGCCAGCACAGGGGGTTGGTACAATGAGCAGTTCTTC. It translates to CASTGGWYNEQFF.

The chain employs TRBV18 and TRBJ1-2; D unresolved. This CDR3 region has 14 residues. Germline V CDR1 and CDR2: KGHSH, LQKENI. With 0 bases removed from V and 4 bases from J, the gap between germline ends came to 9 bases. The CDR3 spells CASSPPTSPYGYTF. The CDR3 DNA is TGTGCCAGCTCACCACCTACGTCCCCCTATGGCTACACCTTC.

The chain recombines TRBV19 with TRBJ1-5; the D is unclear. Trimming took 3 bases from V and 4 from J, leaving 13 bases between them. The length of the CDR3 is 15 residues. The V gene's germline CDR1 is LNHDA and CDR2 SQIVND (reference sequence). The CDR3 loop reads CASSIIGTRNQPQHF. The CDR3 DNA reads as TGTGCCAGTAGTATCATCGGTACGAGGAATCAGCCCCAGCATTTT.

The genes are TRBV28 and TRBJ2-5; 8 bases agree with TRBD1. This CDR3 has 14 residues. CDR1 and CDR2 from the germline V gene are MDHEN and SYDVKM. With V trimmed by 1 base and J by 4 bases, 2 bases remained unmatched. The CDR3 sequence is CASSLSGGAETQYF. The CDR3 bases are TGTGCCAGCAGTTTATCAGGGGGCGCAGAGACCCAGTACTTC.

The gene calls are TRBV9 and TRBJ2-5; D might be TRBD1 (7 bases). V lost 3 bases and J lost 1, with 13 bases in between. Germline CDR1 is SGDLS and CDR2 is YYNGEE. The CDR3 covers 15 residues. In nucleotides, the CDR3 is TGTGCCAGCAGCGCCCCCCAGGGGGGCCAAGAGACCCAGTACTTC. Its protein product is CASSAPQGGQETQYF. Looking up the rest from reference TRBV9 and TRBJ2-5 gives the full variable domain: DSGVTQTPKHLITATGQRVTLRCSPRSGDLSVYWYQQSLDQGLQFLIQYYNGEERAKGNILERFSAQQFPDLHSELNLSSLELGDSALYFCASSAPQGGQETQYFGPGTRLLVL.

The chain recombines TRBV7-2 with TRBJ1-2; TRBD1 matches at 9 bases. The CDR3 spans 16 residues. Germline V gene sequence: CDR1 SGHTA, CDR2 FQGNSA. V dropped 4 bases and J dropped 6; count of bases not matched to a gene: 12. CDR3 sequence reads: CASSSNQPGQGDGYTF. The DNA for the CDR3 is TGTGCCAGCAGCTCCAACCAACCGGGACAGGGAGATGGCTACACCTTC.

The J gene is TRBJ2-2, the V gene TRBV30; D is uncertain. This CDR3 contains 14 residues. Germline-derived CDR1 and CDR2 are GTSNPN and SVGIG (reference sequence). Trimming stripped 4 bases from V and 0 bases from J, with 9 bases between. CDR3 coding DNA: TGTGCCTGGACTCGAAGGGCGAACACCGGGGAGCTGTTTTTT. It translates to CAWTRRANTGELFF.

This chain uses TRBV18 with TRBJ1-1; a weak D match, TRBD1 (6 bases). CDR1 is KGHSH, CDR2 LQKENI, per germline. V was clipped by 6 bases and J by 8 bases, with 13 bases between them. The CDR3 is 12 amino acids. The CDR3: CASSARGAEAFF. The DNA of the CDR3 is TGTGCCAGCTCGGCCAGGGGCGCCGAAGCTTTCTTT.

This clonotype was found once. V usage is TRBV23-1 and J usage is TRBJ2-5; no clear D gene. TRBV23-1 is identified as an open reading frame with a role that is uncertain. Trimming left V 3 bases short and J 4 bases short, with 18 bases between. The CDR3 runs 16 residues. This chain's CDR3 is CASSHPDRKVGETQYF. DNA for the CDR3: TGCGCCAGCAGTCATCCCGACCGAAAGGTGGGAGAGACCCAGTACTTC.

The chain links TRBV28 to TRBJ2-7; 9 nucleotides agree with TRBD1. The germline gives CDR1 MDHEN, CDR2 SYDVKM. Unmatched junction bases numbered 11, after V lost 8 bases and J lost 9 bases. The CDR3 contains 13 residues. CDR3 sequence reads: CASARDRVSGQYF. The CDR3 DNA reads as TGTGCCAGCGCCCGGGACAGGGTAAGCGGGCAGTACTTC.

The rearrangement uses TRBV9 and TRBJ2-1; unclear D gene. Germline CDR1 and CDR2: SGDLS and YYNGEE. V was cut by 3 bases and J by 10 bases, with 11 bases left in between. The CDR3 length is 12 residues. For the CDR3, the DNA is TGTGCCAGCAGCGCCTGGGCCGGGGAGCAGTTCTTC. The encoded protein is CASSAWAGEQFF.

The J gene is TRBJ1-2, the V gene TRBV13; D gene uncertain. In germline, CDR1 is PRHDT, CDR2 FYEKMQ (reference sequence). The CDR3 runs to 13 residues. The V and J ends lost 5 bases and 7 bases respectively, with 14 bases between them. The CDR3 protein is CASSIPDGFGYTF. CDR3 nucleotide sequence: TGTGCCAGCAGCATCCCGGACGGTTTTGGCTACACCTTC.

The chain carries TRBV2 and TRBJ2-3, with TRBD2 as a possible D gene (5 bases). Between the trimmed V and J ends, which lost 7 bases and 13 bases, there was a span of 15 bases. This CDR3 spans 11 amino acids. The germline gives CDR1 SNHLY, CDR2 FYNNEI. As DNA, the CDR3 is TGTGCCAGCACTCTTGAGCGGCGGGAGTATTTT. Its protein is CASTLERREYF.

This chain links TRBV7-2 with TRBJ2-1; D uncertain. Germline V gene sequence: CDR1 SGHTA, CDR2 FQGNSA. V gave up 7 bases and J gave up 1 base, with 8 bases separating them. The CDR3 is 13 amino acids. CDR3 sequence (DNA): TGTGCCAGCACCCCCGGGTCCTACAATGAGCAGTTCTTC. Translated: CASTPGSYNEQFF.

CDR3 sequence (DNA): TGTGCCAGCAGTGAAGCGATTTGGGATACGCAGTATTTT. Residues: CASSEAIWDTQYF. The chain links TRBV6-1 to TRBJ2-3; D gene ambiguous. Per germline, CDR1 MNHNS and CDR2 SASEGT. V dropped 0 bases and J dropped 6 bases, with 7 bases sitting between them. This CDR3 has 13 residues.

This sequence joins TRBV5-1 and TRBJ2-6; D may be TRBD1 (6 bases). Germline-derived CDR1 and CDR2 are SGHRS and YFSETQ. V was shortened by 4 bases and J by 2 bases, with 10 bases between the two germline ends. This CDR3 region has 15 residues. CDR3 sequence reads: CASSPPGAGANVLTF. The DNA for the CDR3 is TGCGCCAGCAGCCCACCAGGGGCTGGGGCCAACGTCCTGACTTTC.

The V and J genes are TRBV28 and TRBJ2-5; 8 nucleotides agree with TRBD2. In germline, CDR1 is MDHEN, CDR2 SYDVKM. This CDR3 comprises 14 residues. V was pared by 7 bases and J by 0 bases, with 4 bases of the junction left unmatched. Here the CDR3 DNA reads TGTGCCAGCAATGGCGGGGGGTACCAAGAGACCCAGTACTTC. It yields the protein CASNGGGYQETQYF.

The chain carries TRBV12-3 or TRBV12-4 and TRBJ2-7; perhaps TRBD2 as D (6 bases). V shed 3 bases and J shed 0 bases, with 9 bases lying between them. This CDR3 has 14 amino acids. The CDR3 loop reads CASSFGRDSYEQYF. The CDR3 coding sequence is TGTGCCAGCAGTTTCGGGCGGGACTCCTACGAGCAGTACTTC.

The CDR3: CSARAGSYEQYF. CDR3 DNA: TGCAGTGCTAGAGCCGGCTCCTACGAGCAGTACTTC. This rearrangement joins TRBV20-1 to TRBJ2-7, with unresolved D. The CDR3 is 12 amino acids. The V gene lost 1 base and the J gene lost 0 bases, with 4 bases spanning the gap. The V gene's germline CDR1 is DFQATT and CDR2 SNEGSKA (reference sequence).

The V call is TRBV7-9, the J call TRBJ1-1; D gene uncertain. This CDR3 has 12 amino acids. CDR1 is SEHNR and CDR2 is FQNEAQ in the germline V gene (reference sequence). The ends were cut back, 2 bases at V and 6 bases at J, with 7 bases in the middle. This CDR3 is CASSLSSPEAFF. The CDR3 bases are TGTGCCAGCAGCTTATCGTCTCCTGAAGCTTTCTTT.

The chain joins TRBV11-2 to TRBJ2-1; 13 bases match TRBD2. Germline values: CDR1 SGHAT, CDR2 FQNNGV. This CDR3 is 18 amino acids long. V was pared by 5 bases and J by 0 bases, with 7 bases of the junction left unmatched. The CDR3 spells CASSNGLAGAYSYNEQFF. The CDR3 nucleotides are TGTGCCAGCAGCAATGGACTAGCGGGGGCCTACTCCTACAATGAGCAGTTCTTC.

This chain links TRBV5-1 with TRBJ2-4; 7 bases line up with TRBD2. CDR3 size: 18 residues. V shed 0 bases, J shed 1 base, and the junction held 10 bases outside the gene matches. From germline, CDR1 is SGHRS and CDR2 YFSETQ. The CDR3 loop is CASSLEPSGAGAKNIQYF. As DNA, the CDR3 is TGCGCCAGCAGCTTGGAACCAAGCGGGGCCGGGGCCAAAAACATTCAGTACTTC.